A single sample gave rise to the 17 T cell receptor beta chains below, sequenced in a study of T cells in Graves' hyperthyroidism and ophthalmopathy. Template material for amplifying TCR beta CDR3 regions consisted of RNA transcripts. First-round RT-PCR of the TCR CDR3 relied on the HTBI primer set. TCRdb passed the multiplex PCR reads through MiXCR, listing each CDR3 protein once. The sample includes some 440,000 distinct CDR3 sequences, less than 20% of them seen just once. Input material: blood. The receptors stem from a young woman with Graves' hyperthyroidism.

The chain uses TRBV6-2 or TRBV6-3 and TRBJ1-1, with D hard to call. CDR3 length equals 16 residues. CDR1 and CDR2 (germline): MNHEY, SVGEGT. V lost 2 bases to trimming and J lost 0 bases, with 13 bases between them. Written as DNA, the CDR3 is TGTGCCAGCAGTTACCCGCGAGACAAGCTGAACACTGAAGCTTTCTTT. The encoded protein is CASSYPRDKLNTEAFF.

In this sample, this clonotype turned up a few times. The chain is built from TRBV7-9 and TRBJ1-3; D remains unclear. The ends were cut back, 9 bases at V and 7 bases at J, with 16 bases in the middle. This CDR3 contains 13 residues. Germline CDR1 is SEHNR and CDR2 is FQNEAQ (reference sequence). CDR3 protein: CASSNVARNTIYF. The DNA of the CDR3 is TGTGCCAGTTCGAACGTGGCGCGGAACACCATATATTTT.

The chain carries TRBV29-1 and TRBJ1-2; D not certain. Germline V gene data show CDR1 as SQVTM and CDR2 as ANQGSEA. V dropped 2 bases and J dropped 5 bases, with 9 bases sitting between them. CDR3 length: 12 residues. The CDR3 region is CSVESSRYGYTF. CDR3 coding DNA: TGCAGCGTTGAATCGAGCCGGTATGGCTACACCTTC.

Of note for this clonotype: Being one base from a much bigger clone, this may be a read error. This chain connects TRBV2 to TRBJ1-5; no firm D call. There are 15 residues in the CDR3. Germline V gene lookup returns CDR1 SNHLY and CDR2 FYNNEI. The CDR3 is CASSEEGRPDQPQQF. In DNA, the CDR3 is TGTGCCAGCAGTGAAGAGGGCAGGCCAGATCAGCCCCAGCAGTTT.

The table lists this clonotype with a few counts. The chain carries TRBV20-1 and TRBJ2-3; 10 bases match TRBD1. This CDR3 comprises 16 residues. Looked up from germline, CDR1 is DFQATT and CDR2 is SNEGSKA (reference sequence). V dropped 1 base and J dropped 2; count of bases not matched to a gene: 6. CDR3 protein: CSARVPGTGATDTQYF. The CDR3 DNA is TGCAGTGCTAGAGTCCCCGGGACAGGGGCCACAGATACGCAGTATTTT.

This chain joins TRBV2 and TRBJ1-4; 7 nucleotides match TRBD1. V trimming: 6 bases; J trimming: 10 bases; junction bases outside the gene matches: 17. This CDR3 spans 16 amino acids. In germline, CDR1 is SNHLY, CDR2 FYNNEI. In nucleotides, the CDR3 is TGTGCCAGCAGCAGGGGACAGTCCTCGATCAAAGCAAAACTGTTTTTT. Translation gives CASSRGQSSIKAKLFF.

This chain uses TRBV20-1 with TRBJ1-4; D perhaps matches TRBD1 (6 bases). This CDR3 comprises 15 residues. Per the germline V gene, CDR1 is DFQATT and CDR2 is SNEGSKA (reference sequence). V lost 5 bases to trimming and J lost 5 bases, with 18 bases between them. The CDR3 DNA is TGCAGTGCTTTACAGGGCAGCTACGGAAATGAAAAACTGTTTTTT. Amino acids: CSALQGSYGNEKLFF.

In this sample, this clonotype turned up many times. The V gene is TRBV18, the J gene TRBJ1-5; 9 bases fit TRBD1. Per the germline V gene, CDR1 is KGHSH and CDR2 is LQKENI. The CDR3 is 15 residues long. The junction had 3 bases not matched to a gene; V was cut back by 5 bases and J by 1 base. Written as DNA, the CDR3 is TGTGCCAGCTCAGGGACAGGGTTAAGCAATCAGCCCCAGCATTTT. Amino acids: CASSGTGLSNQPQHF.

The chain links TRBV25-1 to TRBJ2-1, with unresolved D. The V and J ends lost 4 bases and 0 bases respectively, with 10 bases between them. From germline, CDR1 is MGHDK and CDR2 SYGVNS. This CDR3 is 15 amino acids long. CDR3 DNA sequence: TGTGCCAGCAGTGCATACGTCGGCTCCTACAATGAGCAGTTCTTC. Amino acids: CASSAYVGSYNEQFF. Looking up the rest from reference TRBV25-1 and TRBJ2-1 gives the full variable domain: EADIYQTPRYLVIGTGKKITLECSQTMGHDKMYWYQQDPGMELHLIHYSYGVNSTEKGDLSSESTVSRIRTEHFPLTLESARPSHTSQYLCASSAYVGSYNEQFFGPGTRLTVL.

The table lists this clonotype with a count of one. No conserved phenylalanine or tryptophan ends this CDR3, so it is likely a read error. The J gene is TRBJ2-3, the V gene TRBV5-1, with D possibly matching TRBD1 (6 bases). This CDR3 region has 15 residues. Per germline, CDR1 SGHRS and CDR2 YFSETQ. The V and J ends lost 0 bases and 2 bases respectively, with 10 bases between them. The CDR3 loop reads CASSLEDRITDTQYY. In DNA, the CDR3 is TGCGCCAGCAGCTTGGAGGACAGAATCACAGATACGCAGTATTAT.

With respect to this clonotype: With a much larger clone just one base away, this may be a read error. For the CDR3, the DNA is TGCAGTGCTAGTCTTGCCCTTCATAAGAACACCGGGGGGCTGTTTTTT. Its protein product is CSASLALHKNTGGLFF. The chain joins TRBV20-1 to TRBJ2-2; tentative D call: TRBD2 (6 bases). CDR3 size: 16 residues. Germline CDR1 DFQATT, CDR2 SNEGSKA (reference sequence).

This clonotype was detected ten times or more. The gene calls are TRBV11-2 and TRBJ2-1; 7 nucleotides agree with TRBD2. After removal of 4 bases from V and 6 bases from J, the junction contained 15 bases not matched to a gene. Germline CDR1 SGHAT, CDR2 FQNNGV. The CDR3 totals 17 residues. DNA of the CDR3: TGTGCCAGCAGCTCACTAACTAGCGACTTCCTATTCAATGAGCAGTTCTTC. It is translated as CASSSLTSDFLFNEQFF. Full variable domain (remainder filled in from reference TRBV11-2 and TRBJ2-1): EAGVAQSPRYKIIEKRQSVAFWCNPISGHATLYWYQQILGQGPKLLIQFQNNGVVDDSQLPKDRFSAERLKGVDSTLKIQPAKLEDSAVYLCASSSLTSDFLFNEQFFGPGTRLTVL.

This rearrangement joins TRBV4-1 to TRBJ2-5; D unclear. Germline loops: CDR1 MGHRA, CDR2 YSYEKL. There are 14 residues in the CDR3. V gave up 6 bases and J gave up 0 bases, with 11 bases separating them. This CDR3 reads CASRGTMYQETQYF. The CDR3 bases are TGCGCCAGCAGGGGCACAATGTACCAAGAGACCCAGTACTTC.

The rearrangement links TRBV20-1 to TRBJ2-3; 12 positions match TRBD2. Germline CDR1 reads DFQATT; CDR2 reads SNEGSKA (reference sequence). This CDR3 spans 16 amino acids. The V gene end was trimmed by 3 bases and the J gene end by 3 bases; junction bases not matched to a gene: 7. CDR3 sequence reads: CSASFGLAGWTDTQYF. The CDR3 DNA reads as TGCAGTGCTAGCTTCGGACTAGCGGGGTGGACAGATACGCAGTATTTT.

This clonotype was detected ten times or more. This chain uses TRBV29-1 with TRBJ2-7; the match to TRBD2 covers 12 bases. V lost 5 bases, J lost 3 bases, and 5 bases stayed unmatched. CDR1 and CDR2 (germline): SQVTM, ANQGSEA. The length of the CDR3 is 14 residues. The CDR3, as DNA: TGCAGCGTTCAACTAGCGGGGGGCCGCTACGAGCAGTACTTC. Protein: CSVQLAGGRYEQYF.

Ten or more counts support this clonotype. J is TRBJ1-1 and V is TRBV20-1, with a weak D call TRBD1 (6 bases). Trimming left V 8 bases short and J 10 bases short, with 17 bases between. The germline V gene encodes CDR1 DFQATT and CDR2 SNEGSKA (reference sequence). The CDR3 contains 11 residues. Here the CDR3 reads CSTNREKGAFF. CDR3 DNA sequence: TGCAGTACCAACAGGGAAAAGGGAGCTTTCTTT.

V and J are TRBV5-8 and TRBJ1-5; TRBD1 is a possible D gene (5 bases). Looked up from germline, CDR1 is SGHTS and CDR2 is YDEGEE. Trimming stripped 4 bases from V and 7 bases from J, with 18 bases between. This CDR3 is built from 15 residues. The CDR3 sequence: CASSPGPIRGQPQHF. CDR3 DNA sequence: TGTGCCAGCAGCCCGGGGCCTATAAGAGGCCAGCCCCAGCATTTT.